Below are 29 T cell receptor beta chains sequenced from a single sample in a study of T-cell reconstitution after alpha-beta-depleted transplantation in children. Unique molecular identifiers were incorporated into the prepared TCRbeta library. Each CDR3 protein is one row after TCRdb ran MiXCR on the PCR reads. The sample gives 200,000 to 300,000 distinct CDR3 sequences, about 26% of which show up once; about 2.5% is in the top ten. The sequenced sample was PBMCs, obtained before TCRalphabeta/CD19-depleted stem cell transplant. These TCRs come from a girl aged 2-9 years with Fanconi anemia, due to receive a stem cell transplant.

This clonotype has at least ten counts. The chain couples TRBV5-4 to TRBJ1-1; a weak D match, TRBD1 (5 bases). Trimming took 4 bases from V and 4 from J, leaving 14 bases between them. There are 14 residues in the CDR3. Per germline, CDR1 SGHNT and CDR2 YYREEE (reference sequence). Written as DNA, the CDR3 is TGTGCCAGCAGCATGGGGACGGGAGGCACTGAAGCTTTCTTT. Translation: CASSMGTGGTEAFF.

In its sample, this clonotype was seen many times. This sequence joins TRBV20-1 and TRBJ2-1; 7 bases line up with TRBD2. The CDR3 loop spans 16 amino acids. Trimming took 0 bases from V and 6 from J; bases not matched to a gene: 11. In germline, CDR1 is DFQATT, CDR2 SNEGSKA (reference sequence). CDR3 in amino acids: CSARDITGTIINEQFF. CDR3 DNA: TGCAGTGCTAGAGACATCACCGGGACTATAATCAATGAGCAGTTCTTC.

This clonotype was seen a handful of times. V gene TRBV7-9 combines with J gene TRBJ2-3, with 11 bases identical to TRBD1. V shed 5 bases, J shed 1 base, and the junction held 5 bases outside the gene matches. The CDR3 totals 16 residues. Germline CDR1 SEHNR, CDR2 FQNEAQ (reference sequence). The CDR3 reads CASSQPGQGGTDTQYF. The CDR3 DNA sequence: TGTGCCAGCAGCCAACCGGGACAGGGGGGCACAGATACGCAGTATTTT.

The V gene is TRBV20-1, the J gene TRBJ2-7, with D perhaps matching TRBD2 (6 bases). The CDR3 sequence is 13 residues long. Germline CDR1 DFQATT, CDR2 SNEGSKA (reference sequence). V gave up 8 bases and J gave up 4 bases, with 18 bases separating them. CDR3 in amino acids: CSWTLAGPYEQYF. Written as DNA, the CDR3 is TGCAGTTGGACACTGGCGGGACCATACGAGCAGTACTTC.

This clonotype showed up just a few times. This rearrangement joins TRBV29-1 to TRBJ2-7; 13 nucleotides line up with TRBD2. With 7 bases clipped from V and 4 bases from J, the junction kept 7 bases outside the gene matches. The germline CDR1 and CDR2 sequences are SQVTM and ANQGSEA. The CDR3 consists of 14 residues. In DNA, the CDR3 is TGCAGCGCGACTAGCGGGAGGTACCGTTACGAGCAGTACTTC. This translates into CSATSGRYRYEQYF.

The chain uses TRBV29-1 and TRBJ2-3; 9 nucleotides agree with TRBD1. CDR1 and CDR2 from the germline V gene are SQVTM and ANQGSEA. Trimming took 5 bases from V and 1 from J; bases not matched to a gene: 7. The CDR3 loop spans 15 amino acids. This CDR3 is CSVLYGQGRTDTQYF. The CDR3 DNA sequence: TGCAGCGTTTTATACGGACAGGGGCGCACAGATACGCAGTATTTT.

The chain has TRBV5-5 and TRBJ2-2; 7 bases map to TRBD1. The germline V gene encodes CDR1 SGHKS and CDR2 YYEKEE (reference sequence). CDR3 length: 16 amino acids. The trim removed 5 bases at V and 4 bases at J, leaving 11 bases unmatched. The CDR3 loop is CASSYDRVYVTGELFF. The CDR3 region has the DNA TGTGCCAGCAGTTACGACAGGGTTTATGTCACCGGGGAGCTGTTTTTT.

A few counts support this clonotype. The V gene is TRBV6-5, the J gene TRBJ2-4, with D perhaps matching TRBD2 (5 bases). Trimming pared 0 bases from V and 2 bases from J, leaving 17 bases between. The CDR3 runs to 18 residues. Germline CDR1 is MNHEY and CDR2 is SVGAGI. CDR3 in amino acids: CASSYSMGAKGPKNIQYF. The CDR3 nucleotides read TGTGCCAGCAGTTACTCGATGGGAGCCAAAGGTCCCAAAAACATTCAGTACTTC.

This chain uses TRBV20-1 with TRBJ1-5; D ambiguous. CDR3 length: 13 residues. The V end was cut by 3 bases, the J end by 7 bases, with 13 bases between. From germline, CDR1 is DFQATT and CDR2 SNEGSKA (reference sequence). CDR3 sequence: CSARNGVGQPQHF. In DNA form, the CDR3 reads TGCAGTGCTAGGAACGGGGTCGGGCAGCCCCAGCATTTT.

This clonotype was seen at least ten times. CDR3 in DNA: TGTGCCAGCAGTTACGGCGGGGGCCAAGCAAACAATGAGCAGTTCTTC. It codes for CASSYGGGQANNEQFF. The J gene is TRBJ2-1, the V gene TRBV6-5; the D gene is possibly TRBD2 (7 bases). Trimming cost V 2 bases and J 5 bases, with 16 bases left between them. The CDR3 contains 16 residues. The germline V gene encodes CDR1 MNHEY and CDR2 SVGAGI.

This clonotype has a count of ten or more. CDR3 residues: CSARTGTGNTIYF. In DNA form, the CDR3 reads TGCAGTGCCAGGACAGGGACTGGAAACACCATATATTTT. The chain carries TRBV20-1 and TRBJ1-3; 8 nucleotides agree with TRBD1. The length of the CDR3 is 13 residues. Germline values: CDR1 DFQATT, CDR2 SNEGSKA (reference sequence). Trimming removed 6 bases from V and 2 bases from J; junction bases left unmatched: 3.

This chain uses TRBV29-1 with TRBJ1-1; TRBD1 is a possible D gene (6 bases). From germline, CDR1 is SQVTM and CDR2 ANQGSEA. There are 13 residues in the CDR3. Deletions cut 3 bases from V and 5 bases from J, with 13 bases between. The CDR3 DNA sequence: TGCAGCGTTGACAGGGGTGGAGGGACTGAAGCTTTCTTT. Protein: CSVDRGGGTEAFF. Drawing the rest from reference TRBV29-1 and TRBJ1-1, the complete variable domain is SAVISQKPSRDICQRGTSLTIQCQVDSQVTMMFWYRQQPGQSLTLIATANQGSEATYESGFVIDKFPISRPNLTFSTLTVSNMSPEDSSIYLCSVDRGGGTEAFFGQGTRLTVV.

This chain links TRBV11-1 with TRBJ1-1, with TRBD1 identical over 9 bases. The CDR3 covers 20 residues. Germline CDR1 reads SGHAT; CDR2 reads FQDESV (reference sequence). Germline trimming cut 3 bases from V and 6 bases from J; bases unmatched to any gene: 23. For the CDR3, the DNA is TGTGCCAGCAGCTTTACATATAGGGTTTCGGGACGACAGGGGGACGCTGAAGCTTTCTTT. Protein product: CASSFTYRVSGRQGDAEAFF.

The rearrangement uses TRBV20-1 and TRBJ2-1, with D hard to call. The length of the CDR3 is 12 residues. Trimming pared 4 bases from V and 1 base from J, leaving 5 bases between. From germline, CDR1 is DFQATT and CDR2 SNEGSKA (reference sequence). CDR3 nucleotide sequence: TGCAGTGCTATCTTATCCTACAATGAGCAGTTCTTC. The encoded protein is CSAILSYNEQFF.

This chain connects TRBV30 to TRBJ2-3, with 10 bases matching TRBD2. Germline CDR1 and CDR2: GTSNPN and SVGIG (reference sequence). The ends lost 3 bases at V and 2 bases at J; junction bases unmatched: 5. CDR3 length equals 15 residues. CDR3 bases: TGTGCCTGGAGGTCTGGGACTAGCGTCACAGATACGCAGTATTTT. Translating gives CAWRSGTSVTDTQYF. Using reference TRBV30 and TRBJ2-3 for the parts outside the CDR3, the full variable domain is SQTIHQWPATLVQPVGSPLSLECTVEGTSNPNLYWYRQAAGRGLQLLFYSVGIGQISSEVPQNLSASRPQDRQFILSSKKLLLSDSGFYLCAWRSGTSVTDTQYFGPGTRLTVL.

Only a few counts were recorded for this clonotype. J is TRBJ2-3 and V is TRBV6-6; no clear D gene. The germline V and J ends were trimmed by 7 bases and 0 bases, with 5 bases remaining between them. Germline V CDR1 and CDR2: MNHNY, SVGAGI (reference sequence). The CDR3 loop spans 12 amino acids. The chain's CDR3 is CASIDSTDTQYF. The CDR3 DNA reads as TGTGCCAGCATCGATAGCACAGATACGCAGTATTTT.

At least ten counts were recorded for this clonotype. This rearrangement joins TRBV5-1 to TRBJ2-5; weak D call: TRBD2 (6 bases). Germline lookup yields CDR1 SGHRS and CDR2 YFSETQ. CDR3 length: 14 amino acids. The V gene lost 4 bases and the J gene lost 4 bases, with 14 bases spanning the gap. CDR3 in amino acids: CASSGGLVGETQYF. CDR3 nucleotides: TGCGCCAGCAGCGGAGGGCTAGTTGGAGAGACCCAGTACTTC. Drawing the rest from reference TRBV5-1 and TRBJ2-5, the complete variable domain is KAGVTQTPRYLIKTRGQQVTLSCSPISGHRSVSWYQQTPGQGLQFLFEYFSETQRNKGNFPGRFSGRQFSNSRSEMNVSTLELGDSALYLCASSGGLVGETQYFGPGTRLLVL.

This clonotype was detected a few times. Here the CDR3 DNA reads TGTGCCAGCAGTTACCCCGAGCTCGCTGGGGGGGATGAGCAGTTCTTC. Its translation is CASSYPELAGGDEQFF. V gene TRBV6-2 or TRBV6-3 combines with J gene TRBJ2-1, with 7 bases lining up with TRBD2. CDR3 length: 16 amino acids. The junction had 12 bases not matched to a gene; V was cut back by 2 bases and J by 8 bases. Germline V gene sequence: CDR1 MNHEY, CDR2 SVGEGT.

The chain uses TRBV6-1 and TRBJ1-2; no firm D call. The CDR3 totals 12 residues. Germline V gene sequence: CDR1 MNHNS, CDR2 SASEGT. V shed 2 bases and J shed 3 bases, with 4 bases lying between them. DNA for the CDR3: TGTGCCAGCAGTGAATACTACTATGGCTACACCTTC. It yields the protein CASSEYYYGYTF.

This chain uses TRBV6-1 with TRBJ2-7; no reliable D call. The V end lost 6 bases, the J end lost 2 bases, and 17 bases lay between the germline ends. The germline gives CDR1 MNHNS, CDR2 SASEGT. The CDR3 sequence is 15 residues long. CDR3 sequence: CASRHDPLRAYEQYF. As DNA, the CDR3 is TGTGCCAGCAGACATGACCCTCTTAGGGCCTACGAGCAGTACTTC.

The genes are TRBV20-1 and TRBJ2-2; 8 nucleotides line up with TRBD2. This CDR3 spans 17 amino acids. The V and J ends lost 2 bases and 4 bases, in that order; junction bases with no gene match: 12. Germline V lookup: CDR1 DFQATT, CDR2 SNEGSKA (reference sequence). The CDR3 region is CSARKGLSGDLTGELFF. CDR3 in DNA: TGCAGTGCTAGAAAGGGGCTTAGCGGGGACCTCACCGGGGAGCTGTTTTTT.

The CDR3 DNA follows: TGCAGCGTTGAGGGACAGGGTTCTCCTCCCGGGGAGCTGTTTTTT. Its protein is CSVEGQGSPPGELFF. The V and J genes are TRBV29-1 and TRBJ2-2; 9 bases are shared with TRBD1. The CDR3 is 15 residues long. Germline V gene sequence: CDR1 SQVTM, CDR2 ANQGSEA. Trimming at V came to 3 bases and at J to 6 bases, leaving 8 bases not matched to a gene.

V gene TRBV7-3 combines with J gene TRBJ2-5, with TRBD1 as a possible D gene (6 bases). Trimming took 2 bases from V and 5 from J, leaving 12 bases between them. CDR1 is SGHTA and CDR2 is FQGTGA in the germline V gene. The length of the CDR3 is 14 residues. The CDR3 bases are TGTGCCAGCAGCTTATGGGGGCTGGGGGAGACCCAGTACTTC. Translation gives CASSLWGLGETQYF.

This clonotype was picked up a small number of times. The chain couples TRBV19 to TRBJ2-7; 7 bases agree with TRBD1. This CDR3 region has 15 residues. V dropped 3 bases and J dropped 4; count of bases not matched to a gene: 9. Germline V gene sequence: CDR1 LNHDA, CDR2 SQIVND (reference sequence). This CDR3 is CASSIQPGQVYEQYF. The CDR3 coding sequence is TGTGCCAGTAGTATCCAACCCGGACAGGTTTACGAGCAGTACTTC. The full variable domain, rest sourced from reference TRBV19 and TRBJ2-7, is DGGITQSPKYLFRKEGQNVTLSCEQNLNHDAMYWYRQDPGQGLRLIYYSQIVNDFQKGDIAEGYSVSREKKESFPLTVTSAQKNPTAFYLCASSIQPGQVYEQYFGPGTRLTVT.

This clonotype was observed a handful of times. J is TRBJ2-7 and V is TRBV6-5, with 7 bases aligning to TRBD1. V trimming: 2 bases; J trimming: 3 bases; junction bases outside the gene matches: 7. In germline, CDR1 is MNHEY, CDR2 SVGAGI. This CDR3 is built from 15 residues. The DNA of the CDR3 is TGTGCCAGCAGTTACAGGGGGCGCTTTCTCTACGAGCAGTACTTC. Protein sequence: CASSYRGRFLYEQYF.

This CDR3 is CASSSPAEGLATYNEQFF. The CDR3 DNA reads TGTGCCAGCAGCTCCCCCGCGGAGGGGCTAGCGACTTACAATGAGCAGTTCTTC. V gene TRBV9 combines with J gene TRBJ2-1, with D tentatively TRBD2 (6 bases). V was clipped by 4 bases and J by 4 bases, with 24 bases between them. CDR3 length: 18 amino acids. Germline CDR1 is SGDLS and CDR2 is YYNGEE.

This sequence joins TRBV9 and TRBJ2-7; the D gene is possibly TRBD2 (5 bases). V lost 0 bases, J lost 4 bases, and 14 bases lay in between. The CDR3 spans 15 residues. CDR1 and CDR2 from the germline V gene are SGDLS and YYNGEE. CDR3 protein: CASSVDLGLLYEQYF. DNA for the CDR3: TGTGCCAGCAGCGTAGATCTAGGACTCCTTTACGAGCAGTACTTC.

This clonotype was counted ten times or more. The V and J genes are TRBV29-1 and TRBJ2-2; no reliable D call. V was pared by 3 bases and J by 1 base, with 6 bases between. Looked up from germline, CDR1 is SQVTM and CDR2 is ANQGSEA. The CDR3 contains 13 residues. The CDR3 nucleotides read TGCAGCGTTGACCCAGGGAACACCGGGGAGCTGTTTTTT. This codes for CSVDPGNTGELFF.

This clonotype was picked up many times. The rearrangement links TRBV20-1 to TRBJ2-3; 11 nucleotides agree with TRBD2. CDR3 length: 16 amino acids. The junction had 5 bases not matched to a gene; V was cut back by 2 bases and J by 1 base. Germline CDR1 and CDR2: DFQATT and SNEGSKA (reference sequence). The DNA of the CDR3 is TGCAGTGCTAGAAGTCTGACTAGCGGGGGCACAGATACGCAGTATTTT. The encoded protein is CSARSLTSGGTDTQYF.